This T cell receptor beta chain emerged from a study of Ad26.COV2.S vaccination and SARS-CoV-2 variants. Treatment denoted: around 19 received Ad26.COV2.S at low or high dose, single or two shots; 5 received placebo; per-sample allocation not given. The samples were gathered on day 63 after the first injection of vaccine or placebo. This clone has just one count. Using immunoSEQ multiplex PCR, the repertoire was profiled, and TCRdb retains in-frame clones only, with some absent. The table has fewer than 400,000 clones, 70% to 90% seen once. Trimming took off 7 bases at V and 1 base at J, with 20 bases between the two ends. CDR3 length: 16 amino acids. Per the germline V gene, CDR1 is SGHRS and CDR2 is YFSETQ.

The V call is TRBV5-1, the J call TRBJ2-5; D possibly uses TRBD1 or TRBD2 (6 bases each). This sample comprised peripheral blood, obtained in a trial of Ad26.COV2.S vaccine versus placebo. This TCR was recovered from a person between 18 and 65 years old who received the Ad26.COV2.S COVID-19 vaccine or a placebo. CDR3 DNA: TGCGCCAGCGGCAAACAGGGTCGGGGGAGCCAAGAGACCCAGTACTTC. Its translation is CASGKQGRGSQETQYF.